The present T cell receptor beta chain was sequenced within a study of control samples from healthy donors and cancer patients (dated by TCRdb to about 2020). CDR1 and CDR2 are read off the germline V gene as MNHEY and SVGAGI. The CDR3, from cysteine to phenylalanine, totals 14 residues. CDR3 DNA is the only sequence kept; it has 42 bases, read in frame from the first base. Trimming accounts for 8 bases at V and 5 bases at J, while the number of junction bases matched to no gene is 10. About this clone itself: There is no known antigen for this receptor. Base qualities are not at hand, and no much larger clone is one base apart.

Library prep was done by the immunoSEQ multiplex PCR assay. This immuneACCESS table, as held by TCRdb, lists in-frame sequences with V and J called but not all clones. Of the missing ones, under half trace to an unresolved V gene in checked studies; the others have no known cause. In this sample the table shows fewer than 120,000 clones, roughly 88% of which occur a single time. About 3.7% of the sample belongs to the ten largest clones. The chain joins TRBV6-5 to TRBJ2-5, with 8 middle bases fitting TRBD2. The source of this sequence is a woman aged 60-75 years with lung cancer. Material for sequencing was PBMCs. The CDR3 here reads CASDAGGWPETQYF. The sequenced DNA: TGTGCCAGCGATGCGGGGGGATGGCCGGAGACCCAGTACTTC.